This TCR beta chain derives from a study of cytomegalovirus exposure and HLA in healthy donors. Primers included in the PCR were 60 Vbeta and 13 Jbeta primers. Sequencing used immunoSEQ multiplex PCR; TCRdb keeps in-frame clones, though not all of them. Of about 91,000 clones listed, under 75% are singletons. The V end lost 2 bases, the J end lost 7 bases, and 18 bases lay between the germline ends. The CDR3 has 15 amino acids. Germline-derived CDR1 and CDR2 are SGHDT and YYEEEE. The receptor's source is a human donor in good health. The chain is built from TRBV5-6 and TRBJ1-1; a weak D match, TRBD1 (6 bases). The sample taken for sequencing was PBMCs. CDR3 loop: CASSLPGQGTFEAFF. The CDR3 DNA reads TGTGCCAGCAGCTTACCGGGACAAGGAACCTTTGAAGCTTTCTTT.